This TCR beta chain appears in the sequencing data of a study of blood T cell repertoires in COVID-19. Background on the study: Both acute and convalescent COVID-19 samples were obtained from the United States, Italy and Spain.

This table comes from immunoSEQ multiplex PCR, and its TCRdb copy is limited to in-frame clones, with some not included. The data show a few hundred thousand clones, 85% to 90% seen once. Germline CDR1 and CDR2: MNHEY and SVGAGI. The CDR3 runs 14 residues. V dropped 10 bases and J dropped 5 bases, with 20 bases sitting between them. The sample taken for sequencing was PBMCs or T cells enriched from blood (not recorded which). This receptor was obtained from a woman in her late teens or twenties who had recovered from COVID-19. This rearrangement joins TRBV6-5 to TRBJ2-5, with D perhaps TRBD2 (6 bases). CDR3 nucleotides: TGTGCCACCCGAGGAGGGTCGATACGGGAGACCCAGTACTTC. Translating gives CATRGGSIRETQYF.